This TCR beta chain is from a study of cytomegalovirus exposure and HLA in healthy donors. On the study more broadly: Early on, a data release was issued that held approximately 78 million unique TCRs from HLA-typed donors. Membership in the Caucasian-associated ancestry cluster was found for around 81% of approximately 400 genotyped donors.

This clone was counted between two and nine times. The antigen is not known. The V and J ends lost 5 bases and 14 bases, in that order; junction bases with no gene match: 8. Per the germline V gene, CDR1 is LNHDA and CDR2 is SQIVND (reference sequence). This CDR3 region has 11 residues. Study findings and constraints: It emerged from a later analysis that several of the most significant clusters appeared to be linked to common viral pathogens.

PCR primers comprised 60 Vbeta and 13 Jbeta primers. TCRdb's table, derived via immunoSEQ multiplex PCR, lists solely in-frame clones and lacks some. The sample lists roughly 190,000 clones, over 75% occurring once. The sequence was obtained from a man aged 50 to 60 in good health and CMV-seronegative. Sequenced sample: PBMCs. The V gene is TRBV19, the J gene TRBJ1-1, with 7 bases identical to TRBD1. CDR3 in DNA: TGTGCCAGTAGTGTCGACAGGGCGCTCTTCTTT. Protein: CASSVDRALFF. The full variable domain, in which reference TRBV19 and TRBJ1-1 provide the parts outside the CDR3, is DGGITQSPKYLFRKEGQNVTLSCEQNLNHDAMYWYRQDPGQGLRLIYYSQIVNDFQKGDIAEGYSVSREKKESFPLTVTSAQKNPTAFYLCASSVDRALFFGQGTRLTVV.